Presented here are 31 T cell receptor beta chains from one specimen sequenced in a study of cytomegalovirus exposure and HLA in healthy donors. PCR involved 60 Vbeta and 13 Jbeta primers. The data were produced by immunoSEQ multiplex PCR, yet TCRdb's version contains in-frame clones alone and is incomplete. Of about 61,000 clones listed, roughly nine tenths are singletons. Sequencing input: PBMCs. Every receptor here comes from a man aged 25 to 45 in good health and CMV-seropositive.

The V call is TRBV4-1, the J call TRBJ1-4; D possibly corresponds to TRBD1 (5 bases). The germline gives CDR1 MGHRA, CDR2 YSYEKL. CDR3 length equals 18 residues. Trimming pared 0 bases from V and 8 bases from J, leaving 22 bases between. CDR3 nucleotides: TGCGCCAGCAGCCAAGATCTTCGGGCGGCAGGGACTGGGGAAAAACTGTTTTTT. It translates to CASSQDLRAAGTGEKLFF.

The J gene is TRBJ1-2, the V gene TRBV19; 8 nucleotides match TRBD1. V trimming: 3 bases; J trimming: 4 bases; junction bases outside the gene matches: 7. The CDR3 has 15 residues. The germline gives CDR1 LNHDA, CDR2 SQIVND (reference sequence). The CDR3: CASSIRQGRSYGYTF. In nucleotides, the CDR3 is TGTGCCAGTAGTATCCGACAGGGGCGAAGCTATGGCTACACCTTC. Filled out from reference TRBV19 and TRBJ1-2, the complete variable domain reads DGGITQSPKYLFRKEGQNVTLSCEQNLNHDAMYWYRQDPGQGLRLIYYSQIVNDFQKGDIAEGYSVSREKKESFPLTVTSAQKNPTAFYLCASSIRQGRSYGYTFGSGTRLTVV.

The chain is built from TRBV27 and TRBJ2-7; D is possibly TRBD1 (6 bases). Germline-derived CDR1 and CDR2 are MNHEY and SMNVEV (reference sequence). With 6 bases removed from V and 6 bases from J, the gap between germline ends came to 9 bases. The CDR3 is 11 residues long. Here the CDR3 DNA reads TGTGCCAGCAGCCAAGGGGGCGAGCAGTACTTC. Encoded protein: CASSQGGEQYF.

This clone is a singleton in its sample. V and J are TRBV27 and TRBJ2-7; the match to TRBD1 covers 7 bases. This CDR3 is 13 amino acids long. Trimming cost V 6 bases and J 6 bases; bases outside gene matches: 8. Germline assignment: CDR1 MNHEY and CDR2 SMNVEV (reference sequence). CDR3 DNA sequence: TGTGCCAGCAGGACTGGGACAGCAACCGAGCAGTACTTC. Protein product: CASRTGTATEQYF.

This rearrangement joins TRBV28 to TRBJ1-1, with D unclear. The CDR3 is 14 amino acids. Germline CDR1 is MDHEN and CDR2 is SYDVKM. Trimming shortened V by 5 bases and J by 3 bases, and 13 bases separated the two germline ends. The CDR3 region is CASSVGLRDTEAFF. DNA for the CDR3: TGTGCCAGCAGTGTAGGACTAAGGGACACTGAAGCTTTCTTT.

This chain connects TRBV19 to TRBJ2-6, with D tentatively TRBD2 (5 bases). Germline assignment: CDR1 LNHDA and CDR2 SQIVND (reference sequence). Trimming shortened V by 9 bases and J by 1 base, and 7 bases separated the two germline ends. This CDR3 spans 13 amino acids. In DNA form, the CDR3 reads TGTGCCAGCAGGACTTCTGGGGCCAACGTCCTGACTTTC. Residues: CASRTSGANVLTF.

V and J are TRBV5-1 and TRBJ2-7; 7 bases agree with TRBD1. The CDR3 extends over 15 amino acids. CDR1 and CDR2 from the germline V gene are SGHRS and YFSETQ. J was trimmed by 1 base and V by 4 bases; bases with no gene match: 8. This CDR3 is CASSPTGLGSYEQYF. As DNA, the CDR3 is TGCGCCAGCAGCCCGACAGGGTTGGGATCCTACGAGCAGTACTTC.

The chain combines TRBV5-6 with TRBJ2-1; 10 bases fit TRBD2. J gave up 5 bases and V 6 bases, and 5 bases lay outside the gene matches. Germline assignment: CDR1 SGHDT and CDR2 YYEEEE. The CDR3 totals 14 residues. The CDR3 bases are TGTGCCAGCAACCGACTAGCGGGCAACAATGAGCAGTTCTTC. Translation gives CASNRLAGNNEQFF.

V and J are TRBV29-1 and TRBJ2-7; possible D gene TRBD2, 6 bases. Germline loops: CDR1 SQVTM, CDR2 ANQGSEA. Deletions cut 4 bases from V and 5 bases from J, with 12 bases between. The CDR3 is 12 residues long. The CDR3 nucleotides read TGCAGCGTTGCCACTAGCATCAACGAGCAGTACTTC. Protein product: CSVATSINEQYF.

The chain is built from TRBV7-9 and TRBJ2-2; 12 bases fit TRBD2. Unmatched junction bases numbered 3, after V lost 8 bases and J lost 5 bases. The CDR3 is 14 amino acids. The germline CDR1 and CDR2 sequences are SEHNR and FQNEAQ (reference sequence). The CDR3 spells CASRLAGVTGELFF. The CDR3 coding sequence is TGTGCCAGCCGACTAGCGGGGGTTACCGGGGAGCTGTTTTTT.

The chain couples TRBV5-1 to TRBJ1-2, with TRBD1 identical over 8 bases. Germline V gene sequence: CDR1 SGHRS, CDR2 YFSETQ. V shed 4 bases and J 8 bases; nucleotides not matched to a gene: 4. CDR3 length: 12 amino acids. The CDR3 spells CASSPGQDGYTF. In DNA, the CDR3 is TGCGCCAGCAGCCCGGGACAGGACGGCTACACCTTC.

The J gene is TRBJ2-1, the V gene TRBV7-2; 7 positions match TRBD2. CDR3 size: 14 residues. The V gene's germline CDR1 is SGHTA and CDR2 FQGNSA. With 3 bases clipped from V and 8 bases from J, the junction kept 7 bases outside the gene matches. CDR3 in DNA: TGTGCCAGCAGCTTTAGGTGGGAGGGCCATGAGCAGTTCTTC. Amino acid sequence: CASSFRWEGHEQFF.

The J gene is TRBJ2-5, the V gene TRBV7-2, with a tentative D call TRBD2 (6 bases). The CDR3 loop spans 15 amino acids. Germline loops: CDR1 SGHTA, CDR2 FQGNSA. V was shortened by 5 bases and J by 4 bases, with 17 bases between the two germline ends. This CDR3 reads CASSLDGGLGETQYF. The CDR3 DNA is TGTGCCAGCAGCCTCGACGGGGGTCTGGGAGAGACCCAGTACTTC.

This chain joins TRBV5-1 and TRBJ1-3; 8 positions agree with TRBD1. The ends lost 0 bases at V and 0 bases at J; junction bases unmatched: 5. The germline V gene has CDR1 SGHRS and CDR2 YFSETQ. The CDR3 loop spans 17 amino acids. Here the CDR3 DNA reads TGCGCCAGCAGCTTGGTGACAGGGGCCTTCTCTGGAAACACCATATATTTT. Translated: CASSLVTGAFSGNTIYF.

V gene TRBV11-3 combines with J gene TRBJ2-1, with D maybe TRBD2 (5 bases). V lost 0 bases and J lost 3, with 6 bases in between. Per germline, CDR1 SGHNT and CDR2 YENEEA. The CDR3 is 14 residues long. CDR3 nucleotide sequence: TGTGCCAGCAGCTTAGATGGAGGCTACAATGAGCAGTTCTTC. Translated, it gives CASSLDGGYNEQFF.

This clone was counted only a few times. Different DNA sequences within this sample yield the same CDR3. The rearrangement joins TRBV7-9 to TRBJ1-1; the D gene is possibly TRBD1 (5 bases). V lost 1 base to trimming and J lost 2 bases, with 8 bases between them. CDR3 size: 14 residues. Germline V CDR1 and CDR2: SEHNR, FQNEAQ (reference sequence). The CDR3 is CASSLGQGNTEAFF. In DNA form, the CDR3 reads TGTGCCAGCAGCTTAGGCCAGGGTAACACTGAAGCTTTCTTT.

V and J are TRBV5-4 and TRBJ2-7, with 7 bases lining up with TRBD2. There are 16 residues in the CDR3. Per germline, CDR1 SGHNT and CDR2 YYREEE (reference sequence). The ends lost 0 bases at V and 3 bases at J; junction bases unmatched: 9. The CDR3 reads CASSLAQRGPRYEQYF. As DNA, the CDR3 is TGTGCCAGCAGCTTGGCCCAGCGGGGCCCCCGCTACGAGCAGTACTTC. The variable domain in full, completed from reference TRBV5-4 and TRBJ2-7, reads ETGVTQSPTHLIKTRGQQVTLRCSSQSGHNTVSWYQQALGQGPQFIFQYYREEENGRGNFPPRFSGLQFPNYSSELNVNALELDDSALYLCASSLAQRGPRYEQYFGPGTRLTVT.

The chain has TRBV10-1 and TRBJ2-3, with TRBD2 identical over 9 bases. From germline, CDR1 is WNHNN and CDR2 SYGVQD (reference sequence). The CDR3 is 18 amino acids. J gave up 4 bases and V 6 bases, and 17 bases lay outside the gene matches. This CDR3 is CASRAGASGDESADTQYF. As DNA, the CDR3 is TGCGCCAGCAGAGCTGGGGCTAGCGGGGACGAATCGGCAGATACGCAGTATTTT.

The chain combines TRBV27 with TRBJ1-5, with D perhaps matching TRBD1 (6 bases). This CDR3 has 15 residues. The V gene lost 6 bases and the J gene lost 0 bases, with 12 bases spanning the gap. Per the germline V gene, CDR1 is MNHEY and CDR2 is SMNVEV (reference sequence). CDR3 protein: CASRPQGNSNQPQHF. In nucleotides, the CDR3 is TGTGCCAGCAGACCTCAGGGGAATAGCAATCAGCCCCAGCATTTT.

V gene TRBV10-3 combines with J gene TRBJ2-5, with 8 bases aligning to TRBD1. The closer fit of TRBJ2-7 to the DNA end suggests the J call may be wrong. CDR1 ENHRY and CDR2 SYGVKD come from the germline V gene. The CDR3 length is 15 residues. The CDR3 here is CAISEPGQGAYEQYF. CDR3 sequence (DNA): TGTGCCATCAGTGAGCCAGGACAGGGAGCCTACGAGCAGTACTTC.

The rearrangement joins TRBV7-3 to TRBJ2-1, with 12 bases matching TRBD2. The V and J ends lost 0 bases and 5 bases, in that order; junction bases with no gene match: 2. The germline gives CDR1 SGHTA, CDR2 FQGTGA. This CDR3 has 16 residues. In DNA form, the CDR3 reads TGTGCCAGCAGCTTAACACTAGCGGGAGGAAACAATGAGCAGTTCTTC. It yields the protein CASSLTLAGGNNEQFF.

The chain combines TRBV10-3 with TRBJ2-2, with D possibly TRBD2 on 5 matching bases. Germline values: CDR1 ENHRY, CDR2 SYGVKD. V lost 2 bases and J 6 bases, leaving 10 bases between the germline ends. The CDR3 contains 14 residues. CDR3 sequence (DNA): TGTGCCATCAGTGAGGACGAGGGTCCCGGGGAGCTGTTTTTT. It codes for CAISEDEGPGELFF.

This chain links TRBV5-1 with TRBJ2-7; tentative D call: TRBD1 (6 bases). V was trimmed by 2 bases and J by 3 bases, leaving 12 bases between them. CDR3 length: 14 residues. Looked up from germline, CDR1 is SGHRS and CDR2 is YFSETQ. This chain's CDR3 is CASSLKGVDYEQYF. The CDR3 bases are TGCGCCAGCAGCTTAAAGGGGGTAGACTACGAGCAGTACTTC.

The rearrangement links TRBV5-4 to TRBJ2-5, with TRBD1 matching 9 bases. The end of the DNA fits TRBJ2-7 better, so the J call may be wrong. Per germline, CDR1 SGHNT and CDR2 YYREEE (reference sequence). The length of the CDR3 is 16 residues. DNA for the CDR3: TGTGCCAGCAGCCGCAAGACAGGGGGTAGCTCCTACGAGCAGTACTTC. Translated, it gives CASSRKTGGSSYEQYF.

This clone occurred a few times. The V and J genes are TRBV6-5 and TRBJ1-2; D might be TRBD1 (5 bases). CDR1 MNHEY and CDR2 SVGAGI come from the germline V gene. The CDR3 is 13 residues long. V was trimmed by 8 bases and J by 1 base, leaving 11 bases between them. CDR3 protein: CASRRGGNYGYTF. CDR3 bases: TGTGCCAGCCGGAGGGGAGGTAACTATGGCTACACCTTC.

The genes are TRBV5-1 and TRBJ2-1, with TRBD1 matching 9 bases. Germline assignment: CDR1 SGHRS and CDR2 YFSETQ. Trimming took 4 bases from V and 5 from J; bases not matched to a gene: 10. CDR3 length equals 16 residues. The chain's CDR3 is CASSPWDRVPDNEQFF. CDR3 bases: TGCGCCAGCAGCCCGTGGGACAGGGTCCCGGACAATGAGCAGTTCTTC.

The chain has TRBV11-3 and TRBJ2-7; D is possibly TRBD1 (5 bases). This CDR3 region has 15 residues. The germline CDR1 and CDR2 sequences are SGHNT and YENEEA. Trimming shortened V by 5 bases and J by 4 bases, and 18 bases separated the two germline ends. The CDR3 loop reads CASSPRTRLTYEQYF. In nucleotides, the CDR3 is TGTGCCAGCAGCCCCCGGACAAGATTGACTTACGAGCAGTACTTC.

The table lists this clone with a count of one. The genes are TRBV2 and TRBJ2-5; 11 bases line up with TRBD2. The CDR3 runs to 15 residues. Germline trimming cut 3 bases from V and 8 bases from J; bases unmatched to any gene: 8. Per germline, CDR1 SNHLY and CDR2 FYNNEI. The CDR3 region has the DNA TGTGCCAGCAGTGAGTGGGGCACTAGCGGGAGTACCCAGTACTTC. Its protein is CASSEWGTSGSTQYF.

This sequence joins TRBV27 and TRBJ2-5; 9 bases are a match to TRBD2. Germline V gene sequence: CDR1 MNHEY, CDR2 SMNVEV (reference sequence). Trimming cost V 2 bases and J 3 bases; bases outside gene matches: 7. CDR3 length: 16 residues. CDR3 sequence (DNA): TGTGCCAGCAGTTTAGGTCTCCCTAGCGGGAAAGAGACCCAGTACTTC. Translation gives CASSLGLPSGKETQYF.

This clone was observed a single time. This chain uses TRBV7-2 with TRBJ2-3, with a possible D match to TRBD2 (5 bases). Germline V CDR1 and CDR2: SGHTA, FQGNSA. The CDR3 is 15 amino acids. Trimming cost V 1 base and J 3 bases, with 11 bases left between them. CDR3 in DNA: TGTGCCAGCAGCTTAGGGTCAACTAGGACAGATACGCAGTATTTT. This encodes CASSLGSTRTDTQYF.

Of note for this clone: The same CDR3 arises from other DNA sequences in this sample as well. The chain carries TRBV23-1 and TRBJ2-7; a possible D gene is TRBD2 (7 bases). TRBV23-1 is placed among ORFs of uncertain function. Trimming stripped 2 bases from V and 3 bases from J, with 14 bases between. CDR3 size: 15 residues. The CDR3 is CASSQVGGAVYEQYF. In DNA form, the CDR3 reads TGCGCCAGCAGTCAAGTGGGGGGGGCGGTCTACGAGCAGTACTTC.